The T cell receptor beta chain under discussion was sequenced for a study of T cell repertoires in cytomegalovirus infection. Study at large: CMV infection together with matching HLA type was indicated by public TCR beta signatures.

Study-wide results and limits: The response measured ex vivo was dominated by TCR beta clonotypes (HLA-C-restricted and CMV-specific).

TCRdb re-derived calls from the reads in MiXCR, one entry per CDR3 protein. The sample carries roughly 180,000 distinct CDR3 sequences, about a fifth recorded once. Notes on this clonotype: Its antigen is currently unknown.

Germline V gene data show CDR1 as SGHVS and CDR2 as FQNEAQ. The CDR3 is made up of 16 amino acids. V was clipped by 1 base and J by 5 bases; unmatched bases: 6. This TCR derives from a human donor in good health (CMV status not recorded). Some clones in this sample may be carry-over from other donors' samples. The genes are TRBV7-8 and TRBJ2-5, with 11 bases aligning to TRBD2. Specimen: CD8+ T cells from cultured PBMCs, collected from culture after CMV antigen stimulation. The CDR3 sequence is CASSLGGGLAVETQYF. The CDR3 bases are TGTGCCAGCAGCTTAGGAGGGGGACTAGCGGTCGAGACCCAGTACTTC.